This T cell receptor (beta chain) was recorded in a study of blood T cell repertoires in COVID-19. Background on the study: Spain, Italy and the United States supplied samples that represented acute and convalescent COVID-19.

V dropped 5 bases and J dropped 0; count of bases not matched to a gene: 14. CDR1 MNHEY and CDR2 SMNVEV come from the germline V gene (reference sequence). CDR3 length: 20 amino acids. Authors' methods: How many nucleated cells were present was estimated from reference gene primer amplification. Data came from immunoSEQ multiplex PCR; TCRdb stores just in-frame clones and leaves some out. That table gives V, J and clone size, and the DNA gave D and trimming. This table holds 200,000 or so clones, 82% found once. What was sequenced was peripheral blood. This clonotype originated in a human donor with acute or convalescent COVID-19. The donor label of this sample is uncertain. The chain links TRBV27 to TRBJ2-3; 13 bases map to TRBD2. The CDR3 loop reads CASSLYPPRTSGGSTDTQYF. The DNA of the CDR3 is TGTGCCAGCAGTCTTTACCCCCCCAGGACTAGCGGGGGTAGCACAGATACGCAGTATTTT.